What follows are 26 T cell receptor beta chains derived from one specimen sequenced in a study of blood T cell repertoires in COVID-19. The table came from immunoSEQ multiplex PCR; TCRdb's copy has only in-frame clones and leaves some out. Among fewer than 110,000 clones listed, approximately 84% were seen once. Source material: peripheral blood. These receptors all come from a human donor in a cohort sampled during active COVID-19.

Written as DNA, the CDR3 is TGCGCCAGCAGCCAAGACTACCCTAGCGTGCAGACCCAGTACTTC. Residues: CASSQDYPSVQTQYF. This chain uses TRBV4-1 with TRBJ2-5, with D perhaps TRBD2 (6 bases). Germline V lookup: CDR1 MGHRA, CDR2 YSYEKL. Trimming cost V 0 bases and J 6 bases, with 14 bases left between them. The CDR3 runs 15 residues.

This rearrangement joins TRBV28 to TRBJ2-1, with 11 bases that match TRBD2. With 9 bases clipped from V and 8 bases from J, the junction kept 6 bases outside the gene matches. The CDR3 totals 13 residues. Germline CDR1 reads MDHEN; CDR2 reads SYDVKM. The CDR3 protein is CASTTSGGDEQFF. The CDR3 bases are TGTGCCAGTACCACTAGCGGGGGTGATGAGCAGTTCTTC.

The CDR3 DNA reads as TGTGCCAGCAGTTACAGACAGCAAAATGGAAACACCATATATTTT. Translated: CASSYRQQNGNTIYF. The genes are TRBV6-2 or TRBV6-3 and TRBJ1-3; D is perhaps TRBD1 (5 bases). This CDR3 is 15 amino acids long. Germline CDR1 and CDR2: MNHEY and SVGEGT. Trimming took 2 bases from V and 3 from J, leaving 11 bases between them.

The chain links TRBV24-1 to TRBJ2-3, with 14 positions matching TRBD2. Unmatched junction bases numbered 6, after V lost 4 bases and J lost 4 bases. Germline V lookup: CDR1 KGHDR, CDR2 SFDVKD. This CDR3 has 17 amino acids. In DNA form, the CDR3 reads TGTGCCACCAGTGACCGTGGACTAGCGGGGGGCCCAGATACGCAGTATTTT. Its translation is CATSDRGLAGGPDTQYF.

This chain links TRBV21-1 with TRBJ2-1; the table's D gene call, TRBD1, was not cross checked with the DNA. TRBV21-1 is a recognized pseudogene. This CDR3 spans 17 amino acids. DNA of the CDR3: TGTGCCAGCAGCAAAGCTATTGGTACAGGGGCCTACAATGAGCAGTTCTTC. Its translation is CASSKAIGTGAYNEQFF.

The rearrangement joins TRBV4-1 to TRBJ1-2; 11 nucleotides line up with TRBD1. V was pared by 4 bases and J by 6 bases, with 7 bases of the junction left unmatched. The CDR3 is made up of 15 amino acids. Germline assignment: CDR1 MGHRA and CDR2 YSYEKL. The CDR3: CASSPMDRGLNGYTF. The CDR3 region has the DNA TGCGCCAGCAGCCCCATGGACAGGGGGCTTAATGGCTACACCTTC.

This clone was recorded only once. The chain carries TRBV10-1 and TRBJ2-7; TRBD1 might be the D (6 bases). The CDR3 covers 16 residues. Per germline, CDR1 WNHNN and CDR2 SYGVQD (reference sequence). Trimming stripped 6 bases from V and 6 bases from J, with 24 bases between. CDR3 in DNA: TGCGCCAGCAGGGAGACAGGTCATACCACTTGTTGCGAGCAGTACTTC. The encoded protein is CASRETGHTTCCEQYF.

The rearrangement links TRBV7-9 to TRBJ2-1, with TRBD2 matching 7 bases. V shed 0 bases, J shed 6 bases, and the junction held 2 bases outside the gene matches. CDR1 is SEHNR, CDR2 FQNEAQ, per germline (reference sequence). The CDR3 contains 14 residues. The DNA of the CDR3 is TGTGCCAGCAGCTTAGCCGGCGGGGGCAATGAGCAGTTCTTC. Translating it yields CASSLAGGGNEQFF.

The gene calls are TRBV19 and TRBJ2-3, with TRBD2 identical over 7 bases. Trimming cost V 3 bases and J 2 bases; bases outside gene matches: 11. From germline, CDR1 is LNHDA and CDR2 SQIVND (reference sequence). The CDR3 has 17 amino acids. This CDR3 reads CASSISHLSGVTDTQYF. In DNA form, the CDR3 reads TGTGCCAGTAGTATCTCCCACTTGAGCGGGGTCACAGATACGCAGTATTTT. Combining the CDR3 with reference TRBV19 and TRBJ2-3 gives the whole variable domain DGGITQSPKYLFRKEGQNVTLSCEQNLNHDAMYWYRQDPGQGLRLIYYSQIVNDFQKGDIAEGYSVSREKKESFPLTVTSAQKNPTAFYLCASSISHLSGVTDTQYFGPGTRLTVL.

The V gene is TRBV5-1, the J gene TRBJ2-2; D is unresolved. Per germline, CDR1 SGHRS and CDR2 YFSETQ. The CDR3 is made up of 14 amino acids. V dropped 0 bases and J dropped 5 bases, with 8 bases sitting between them. CDR3 in amino acids: CASSLAGRTGELFF. In DNA, the CDR3 is TGCGCCAGCAGCTTGGCCGGTCGGACCGGGGAGCTGTTTTTT. Full variable domain (remainder filled in from reference TRBV5-1 and TRBJ2-2): KAGVTQTPRYLIKTRGQQVTLSCSPISGHRSVSWYQQTPGQGLQFLFEYFSETQRNKGNFPGRFSGRQFSNSRSEMNVSTLELGDSALYLCASSLAGRTGELFFGEGSRLTVL.

This clone has more than one count but fewer than ten. The chain carries TRBV13 and TRBJ1-1; D gene ambiguous. Germline-derived CDR1 and CDR2 are PRHDT and FYEKMQ (reference sequence). The CDR3 runs to 15 residues. V lost 3 bases to trimming and J lost 0 bases, with 11 bases between them. CDR3 region: CASSFEGGMNTEAFF. The CDR3 nucleotides read TGTGCCAGCAGCTTTGAGGGAGGAATGAACACTGAAGCTTTCTTT.

In DNA form, the CDR3 reads TGTGCCAGCAGCTTTCAGGGGATTGAAAAACTGTTTTTT. This encodes CASSFQGIEKLFF. The chain couples TRBV11-2 to TRBJ1-4; D possibly corresponds to TRBD1 (6 bases). The CDR3 runs 13 residues. Germline CDR1 reads SGHAT; CDR2 reads FQNNGV. V lost 3 bases and J 7 bases, leaving 9 bases between the germline ends.

V and J are TRBV7-2 and TRBJ2-3, with D possibly being TRBD1 (5 bases). The CDR3 loop spans 14 amino acids. Germline CDR1 and CDR2: SGHTA and FQGNSA. V lost 1 base and J lost 6, with 11 bases in between. CDR3 residues: CASSLGRTSDTQYF. CDR3 nucleotide sequence: TGTGCCAGCAGCTTAGGGCGGACATCGGATACGCAGTATTTT.

The chain carries TRBV7-8 and TRBJ1-6, with D maybe TRBD1 (6 bases). CDR1 is SGHVS, CDR2 FQNEAQ, per germline. CDR3 size: 14 residues. With 3 bases removed from V and 10 bases from J, the gap between germline ends came to 13 bases. Written as DNA, the CDR3 is TGTGCCAGCAGCTTTGGGCAGGGGTACTCACCCCTCCACTTT. It specifies CASSFGQGYSPLHF. The entire variable domain, with the rest obtained from reference TRBV7-8 and TRBJ1-6, is as follows: GAGVSQSPRYKVAKRGQDVALRCDPISGHVSLFWYQQALGQGPEFLTYFQNEAQLDKSGLPSDRFFAERPEGSVSTLKIQRTQQEDSAVYLCASSFGQGYSPLHFGNGTRLTVT.

The chain recombines TRBV6-5 with TRBJ1-5, with 7 positions matching TRBD1. Trimming cost V 9 bases and J 7 bases; bases outside gene matches: 9. Germline V lookup: CDR1 MNHEY, CDR2 SVGAGI. This CDR3 has 13 amino acids. The CDR3: CASGDRWTQPQHF. CDR3 coding DNA: TGTGCCAGTGGGGACAGATGGACCCAGCCCCAGCATTTT.

V is TRBV10-3 and J is TRBJ1-1; a weak D match, TRBD1 (5 bases). The germline gives CDR1 ENHRY, CDR2 SYGVKD. This CDR3 has 14 residues. V was clipped by 4 bases and J by 0 bases, with 9 bases between them. The CDR3 is CAISGRGVNTEAFF. Written as DNA, the CDR3 is TGTGCCATCAGTGGAAGGGGCGTGAACACTGAAGCTTTCTTT.

The rearrangement joins TRBV18 to TRBJ2-6; TRBD1 matches at 8 bases. The germline V gene has CDR1 KGHSH and CDR2 LQKENI. The V gene end was trimmed by 3 bases and the J gene end by 2 bases; junction bases not matched to a gene: 6. The CDR3 totals 17 residues. CDR3 in amino acids: CASSPRQGSAGANVLTF. The CDR3 bases are TGTGCCAGCTCACCTAGACAGGGGTCGGCTGGGGCCAACGTCCTGACTTTC. The entire variable domain, with the rest obtained from reference TRBV18 and TRBJ2-6, is as follows: NAGVMQNPRHLVRRRGQEARLRCSPMKGHSHVYWYRQLPEEGLKFMVYLQKENIIDESGMPKERFSAEFPKEGPSILRIQQVVRGDSAAYFCASSPRQGSAGANVLTFGAGSRLTVL.

CDR3 bases: TGTGCCAGCAGCTTAGGCATCTCGGGACATGGGGATGGCTACACCTTC. Amino acid sequence: CASSLGISGHGDGYTF. V usage is TRBV7-2 and J usage is TRBJ1-2; the D gene is possibly TRBD1 (6 bases). The CDR3 sequence is 16 residues long. V lost 1 base to trimming and J lost 6 bases, with 18 bases between them. CDR1 SGHTA and CDR2 FQGNSA come from the germline V gene.

The chain uses TRBV11-3 and TRBJ2-5, with TRBD2 matching 10 bases. V trimming: 6 bases; J trimming: 5 bases; junction bases outside the gene matches: 12. Per germline, CDR1 SGHNT and CDR2 YENEEA. This CDR3 region has 16 residues. The CDR3 spells CASSPGLASLLETQYF. CDR3 coding DNA: TGTGCCAGCAGTCCGGGACTAGCGTCACTTTTGGAGACCCAGTACTTC.

This chain links TRBV7-9 with TRBJ2-2, with D maybe TRBD1 (5 bases). The CDR3 is made up of 14 amino acids. The germline gives CDR1 SEHNR, CDR2 FQNEAQ (reference sequence). The ends were cut back, 3 bases at V and 4 bases at J, with 9 bases in the middle. DNA of the CDR3: TGTGCCAGCAGCTTCCCAGGGCGCACCGGGGAGCTGTTTTTT. Its translation is CASSFPGRTGELFF. The full variable domain, rest sourced from reference TRBV7-9 and TRBJ2-2, is DTGVSQNPRHKITKRGQNVTFRCDPISEHNRLYWYRQTLGQGPEFLTYFQNEAQLEKSRLLSDRFSAERPKGSFSTLEIQRTEQGDSAMYLCASSFPGRTGELFFGEGSRLTVL.

The CDR3 reads CASRGGGPGYGYTF. CDR3 DNA: TGTGCCAGCAGGGGCGGAGGCCCTGGGTATGGCTACACCTTC. V is TRBV6-5 and J is TRBJ1-2; no clear D. In germline, CDR1 is MNHEY, CDR2 SVGAGI. This CDR3 region has 14 residues. V lost 6 bases to trimming and J lost 5 bases, with 16 bases between them.

The V call is TRBV6-5, the J call TRBJ1-2; weak D call: TRBD1 (6 bases). CDR3 length: 12 amino acids. V dropped 5 bases and J dropped 7 bases, with 11 bases sitting between them. Looked up from germline, CDR1 is MNHEY and CDR2 is SVGAGI. The CDR3 DNA sequence: TGTGCCAGCAGTCCAGGGGTGGCTGGCTACACCTTC. It codes for CASSPGVAGYTF.

The rearrangement uses TRBV5-1 and TRBJ2-3; D remains ambiguous. Germline CDR1 is SGHRS and CDR2 is YFSETQ. CDR3 length equals 14 residues. Trimming stripped 4 bases from V and 6 bases from J, with 15 bases between. CDR3: CASSPGSLGDTQYF. As DNA, the CDR3 is TGCGCCAGCAGCCCGGGTAGCCTCGGGGATACGCAGTATTTT.

This clone was seen once. This sequence joins TRBV5-1 and TRBJ1-6; TRBD1 might be the D (5 bases). Trimming pared 0 bases from V and 7 bases from J, leaving 14 bases between. Germline CDR1 reads SGHRS; CDR2 reads YFSETQ. The CDR3 is 16 amino acids. CDR3 residues: CASSLEGRAGNSPLHF. CDR3 nucleotide sequence: TGCGCCAGCAGCTTGGAAGGAAGAGCAGGGAATTCACCCCTCCACTTT. Together with reference TRBV5-1 and TRBJ1-6, the CDR3 gives the full variable domain: KAGVTQTPRYLIKTRGQQVTLSCSPISGHRSVSWYQQTPGQGLQFLFEYFSETQRNKGNFPGRFSGRQFSNSRSEMNVSTLELGDSALYLCASSLEGRAGNSPLHFGNGTRLTVT.

The rearrangement links TRBV4-3 to TRBJ1-1; D not certain. The germline CDR1 and CDR2 sequences are LGHNA and YSLEER. There are 13 residues in the CDR3. Trimming pared 0 bases from V and 6 bases from J, leaving 8 bases between. CDR3 amino acids: CASSQDIGAEAFF. For the CDR3, the DNA is TGCGCCAGCAGCCAAGATATCGGGGCTGAAGCTTTCTTT.

The rearrangement joins TRBV3-1 (or the pseudogene TRBV3-2) to TRBJ2-7; 8 bases match TRBD2. Germline assignment: CDR1 LGHDT and CDR2 YNNKEL (reference sequence). V shed 0 bases, J shed 3 bases, and the junction held 10 bases outside the gene matches. The CDR3 is made up of 17 amino acids. DNA of the CDR3: TGTGCCAGCAGCCAAGAGGTTAGCGGGGAACCCTTCTACGAGCAGTACTTC. It translates to CASSQEVSGEPFYEQYF.